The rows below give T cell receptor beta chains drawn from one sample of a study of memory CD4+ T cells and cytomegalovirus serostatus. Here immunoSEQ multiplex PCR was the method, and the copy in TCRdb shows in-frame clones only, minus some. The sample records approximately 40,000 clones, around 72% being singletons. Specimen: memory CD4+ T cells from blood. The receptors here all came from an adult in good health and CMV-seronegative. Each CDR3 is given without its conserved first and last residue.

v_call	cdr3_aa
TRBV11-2	ASSFRVLETQY
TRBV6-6	ASRIGLYEQY
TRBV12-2	ASRFGTGDYSNYGYT
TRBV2	ASRATGNSGNTIY
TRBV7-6	ASSLGSTGATGELF
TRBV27	ASSLFGLAGASYNEQF
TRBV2	ASSYPKQGANTGELF
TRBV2	ASSEVPGGAYSEAF
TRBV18	ASSGQPNYGYT
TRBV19	ASSPRVTVSYSGNTIY
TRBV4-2	ASSPVTTGPTIYT
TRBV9	ASSPTSQGAGKLF
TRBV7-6	ASSLQAANTEAF